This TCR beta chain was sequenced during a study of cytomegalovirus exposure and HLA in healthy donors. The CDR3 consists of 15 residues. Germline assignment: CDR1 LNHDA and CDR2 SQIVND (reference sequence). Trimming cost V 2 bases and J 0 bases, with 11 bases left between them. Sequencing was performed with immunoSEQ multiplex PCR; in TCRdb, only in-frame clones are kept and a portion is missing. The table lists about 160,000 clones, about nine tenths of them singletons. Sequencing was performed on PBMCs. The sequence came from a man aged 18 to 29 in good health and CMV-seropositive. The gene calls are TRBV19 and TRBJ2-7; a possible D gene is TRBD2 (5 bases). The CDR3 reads CASSIKAEDSYEQYF. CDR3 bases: TGTGCCAGTAGTATAAAAGCGGAGGACTCCTACGAGCAGTACTTC.